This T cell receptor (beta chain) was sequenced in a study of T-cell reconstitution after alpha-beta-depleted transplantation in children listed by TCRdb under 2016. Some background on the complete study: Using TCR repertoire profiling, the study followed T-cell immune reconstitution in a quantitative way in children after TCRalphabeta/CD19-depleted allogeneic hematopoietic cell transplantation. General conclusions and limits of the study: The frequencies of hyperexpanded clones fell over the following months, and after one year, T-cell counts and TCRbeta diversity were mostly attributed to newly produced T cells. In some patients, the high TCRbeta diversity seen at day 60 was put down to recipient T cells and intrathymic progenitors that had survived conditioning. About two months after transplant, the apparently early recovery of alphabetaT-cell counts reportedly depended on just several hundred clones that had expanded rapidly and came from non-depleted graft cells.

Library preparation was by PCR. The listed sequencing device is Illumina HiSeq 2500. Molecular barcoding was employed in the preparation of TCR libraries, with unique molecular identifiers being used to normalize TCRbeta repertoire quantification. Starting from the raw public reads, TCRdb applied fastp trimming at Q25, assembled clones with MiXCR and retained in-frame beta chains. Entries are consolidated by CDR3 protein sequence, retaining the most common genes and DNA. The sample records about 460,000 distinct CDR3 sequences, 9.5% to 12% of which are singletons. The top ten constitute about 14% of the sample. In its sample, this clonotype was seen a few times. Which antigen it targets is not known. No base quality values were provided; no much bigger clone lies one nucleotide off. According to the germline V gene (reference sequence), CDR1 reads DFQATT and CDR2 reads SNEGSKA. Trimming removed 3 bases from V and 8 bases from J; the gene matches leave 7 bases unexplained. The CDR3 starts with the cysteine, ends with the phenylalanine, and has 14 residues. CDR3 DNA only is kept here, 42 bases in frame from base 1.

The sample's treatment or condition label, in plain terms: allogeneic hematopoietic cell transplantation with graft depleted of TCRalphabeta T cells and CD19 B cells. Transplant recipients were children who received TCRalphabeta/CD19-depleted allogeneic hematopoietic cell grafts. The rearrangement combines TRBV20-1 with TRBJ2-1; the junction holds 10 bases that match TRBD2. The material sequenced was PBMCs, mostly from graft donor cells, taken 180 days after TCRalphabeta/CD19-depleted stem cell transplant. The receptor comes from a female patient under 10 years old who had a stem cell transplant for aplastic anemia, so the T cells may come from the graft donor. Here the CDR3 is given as CSASLGTSAYEQFF. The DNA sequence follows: TGCAGTGCTAGTCTAGGGACTAGCGCCTATGAGCAGTTCTTC.